These T cell receptor beta chains were read from a single sample in a study of blood T cell repertoires in COVID-19. Profiled with immunoSEQ multiplex PCR; TCRdb holds only in-frame clones, not every one. This sample has 400,000 to 450,000 clones, with around 89% found just once. What was sequenced was peripheral blood. The source is a woman in her thirties or forties with COVID-19, enrolled during active disease. Each CDR3 is given with its conserved first and last residue. Fields, in order: clone size, V gene, D gene, J gene, CDR3 protein, CDR3 DNA. The D gene is left open where the match is weak. Clone size is stated in some rows and not others, as once, few, many or a class when expanded.

>-|TRBV2|TRBD1|TRBJ2-3
CATTSQGATDTQYF
TGTGCCACCACGTCACAGGGGGCCACAGATACGCAGTATTTT
>-|TRBV6-6|TRBD1|TRBJ1-4
CASSPRRQGPEKLFF
TGTGCCAGCAGTCCCCGGAGACAGGGGCCTGAAAAACTGTTTTTT
>few|TRBV28|TRBD2|TRBJ2-1
CASTRTSSYNEQFF
TGTGCCAGCACTCGGACTAGCTCCTACAATGAGCAGTTCTTC
>-|TRBV19|-|TRBJ1-1
CASRSTATEAFF
TGTGCCAGTAGGTCGACAGCCACTGAAGCTTTCTTT
>-|TRBV5-1|-|TRBJ1-6
CASSLGDSSSPLHF
TGCGCCAGCAGCTTGGGTGACAGTAGTTCACCCCTCCACTTT
>many|TRBV24-1|-|TRBJ2-5
CATSDLEHETQYF
TGTGCCACCAGTGATTTAGAGCACGAGACCCAGTACTTC
>-|TRBV18|TRBD2|TRBJ2-1
CASSPSLTSGAYNEQFF
TGTGCCAGCTCACCAAGCCTCACTAGCGGCGCCTACAATGAGCAGTTCTTC
>-|TRBV28|TRBD1|TRBJ2-3
CASSLVRDRQIPDTQYF
TGTGCCAGCAGTTTAGTACGGGACAGGCAAATCCCAGATACGCAGTATTTT
>-|TRBV5-8|TRBD1|TRBJ1-1
CASSWTGVSIFSEAFF
TGTGCCAGCAGCTGGACAGGGGTCTCAATTTTTTCTGAAGCTTTCTTT
>-|TRBV14|-|TRBJ1-3
CASSQVSVSGNTIYF
TGTGCCAGCAGCCAAGTATCGGTCTCTGGAAACACCATATATTTT
>-|TRBV7-2|TRBD1|TRBJ1-1
CASSWFQPGQGRPTEAFF
TGTGCCAGCAGTTGGTTCCAACCGGGACAGGGGAGGCCCACTGAAGCTTTCTTT
>-|TRBV5-1|-|TRBJ2-7
CASSLDRTAAYEQYF
TGCGCCAGCAGCTTGGATCGGACAGCCGCCTACGAGCAGTACTTC
>-|TRBV28|TRBD2|TRBJ2-1
CASIVTKSAGRALPNEQFF
TGTGCCAGCATTGTAACGAAGTCTGCGGGGAGGGCCCTCCCAAATGAGCAGTTCTTC
>once|TRBV5-1|TRBD1|TRBJ2-2
CASSPDRAGTGELFF
TGCGCCAGCAGCCCGGACAGGGCGGGCACCGGGGAGCTGTTTTTT
>-|TRBV5-4|-|TRBJ1-2
CASSSVGGGDGYTF
TGTGCCAGCAGCTCCGTGGGTGGGGGCGATGGCTACACCTTC
>-|TRBV28|-|TRBJ1-1
CASSPGGGQGFF
TGTGCCAGCAGTCCCGGGGGGGGTCAAGGTTTCTTT
>-|TRBV6-5|TRBD1|TRBJ1-1
CASSYSGQVDTEAFF
TGTGCCAGCAGTTACTCGGGACAGGTGGACACTGAAGCTTTCTTT
>-|TRBV5-1|-|TRBJ1-1
CASSLAGTTMNTEAFF
TGCGCCAGCAGCTTGGCCGGGACAACCATGAACACTGAAGCTTTCTTT
>once|TRBV19|TRBD1|TRBJ1-2
CASSRDRAFGDYGYTF
TGTGCCAGTAGCCGGGACAGGGCATTCGGTGACTATGGCTACACCTTC
>-|TRBV27|-|TRBJ2-7
CASSLRAGVYEQYF
TGTGCCAGCAGTTTGAGAGCAGGGGTCTACGAGCAGTACTTC
>-|TRBV5-8|-|TRBJ2-2
CASTQGPNTGELFF
TGTGCCAGCACGCAGGGGCCGAACACCGGGGAGCTGTTTTTT
>-|TRBV11-2|TRBD1|TRBJ1-1
CASSFGQGGTEAFF
TGTGCCAGCAGCTTCGGACAGGGCGGCACTGAAGCTTTCTTT
>-|TRBV25-1|-|TRBJ2-1
CASSDFLGGEQFF
TGTGCCAGCAGTGATTTCCTGGGGGGTGAGCAGTTCTTC
>-|TRBV6-5|-|TRBJ1-1
CASSSGENTEAFF
TGTGCCAGCAGTTCCGGGGAGAACACTGAAGCTTTCTTT
>-|TRBV28|TRBD1|TRBJ2-3
CASSLGTGTDTQYF
TGTGCCAGCAGTTTGGGGACAGGCACAGATACGCAGTATTTT
>-|TRBV27|-|TRBJ1-1
CASSFLSPLGAQAEAFF
TGTGCCAGCAGTTTCCTCTCTCCCCTGGGGGCGCAAGCCGAAGCTTTCTTT
>once|TRBV4-3|-|TRBJ2-7
CASSQDWEGDTGFYEQYF
TGCGCCAGCAGCCAAGATTGGGAAGGGGACACCGGATTCTACGAGCAGTACTTC
>-|TRBV5-1|-|TRBJ1-2
CASTPREGASGYTF
TGCGCCAGCACCCCCCGGGAGGGCGCAAGTGGCTACACCTTC
>-|TRBV5-1|-|TRBJ1-4
CASSLAGNREGNEKLFF
TGCGCCAGCAGCTTGGCCGGGAACAGGGAGGGTAATGAAAAACTGTTTTTT
>few|TRBV4-2|-|TRBJ2-7
CASSQDQGYYEQYF
TGTGCCAGCAGCCAAGATCAGGGTTACTACGAGCAGTACTTC
>-|TRBV6-5|-|TRBJ1-4
CASSSLAGVEEKLFF
TGTGCCAGCAGTTCCCTGGCGGGGGTAGAAGAAAAACTGTTTTTT
>-|TRBV4-1|-|TRBJ2-3
CASSLSAGTQYF
TGCGCCAGCAGCCTCAGCGCTGGTACGCAGTATTTT
>-|TRBV12-5|TRBD1|TRBJ1-1
CASGLASGTGSNTEAFF
TGTGCTAGTGGTTTGGCTTCCGGGACAGGGAGCAACACTGAAGCTTTCTTT
>-|TRBV5-1|TRBD1|TRBJ1-1
CASTPRGDGRTEAFF
TGCGCCAGCACTCCCAGGGGGGACGGCAGGACTGAAGCTTTCTTT
>-|TRBV27|-|TRBJ1-4
CASSSSGVGKLFF
TGTGCCAGCAGTTCGTCAGGGGTTGGAAAACTGTTTTTT
>-|TRBV10-2|TRBD1|TRBJ1-5
CASSPSGQAYQPQHF
TGCGCCAGCAGCCCCAGCGGACAGGCTTATCAGCCCCAGCATTTT
>-|TRBV7-9|-|TRBJ1-3
CASTDSGMTGNTIYF
TGTGCCAGCACCGACAGTGGGATGACTGGAAACACCATATATTTT
>-|TRBV19|-|TRBJ1-6
CASNEQALSPLHF
TGTGCCAGCAATGAACAGGCATTGTCACCCCTCCACTTT
>-|TRBV25-1|-|TRBJ2-5
CASSELRAGETQYF
TGTGCCAGCAGTGAACTCAGGGCTGGAGAGACCCAGTACTTC
>-|TRBV4-3|-|TRBJ1-1
CASSHLLLSNTEAFF
TGCGCCAGCAGCCACCTCTTACTTTCGAACACTGAAGCTTTCTTT
>-|TRBV15|-|TRBJ2-3
CATSRDQQASTDTQYF
TGTGCCACCAGCAGAGATCAACAGGCCAGCACAGATACGCAGTATTTT
>-|TRBV2|-|TRBJ2-1
CASLSDGGGNEQFF
TGTGCCAGCCTGTCGGACGGAGGTGGCAATGAGCAGTTCTTC
>-|TRBV5-4|-|TRBJ1-2
CASRLGGAGANYGYTF
TGTGCCAGCAGGCTCGGGGGGGCCGGCGCTAACTATGGCTACACCTTC
>-|TRBV6-6|-|TRBJ2-3
CASSSAVTDTQYF
TGTGCCAGCAGTTCGGCGGTCACAGATACGCAGTATTTT
>-|TRBV3-1/TRBV3-2|TRBD2|TRBJ2-2
CASSQGRLAGNTGELFF
TGTGCCAGCAGCCAAGGTAGGCTAGCGGGCAACACCGGGGAGCTGTTTTTT
>-|TRBV5-8|-|TRBJ1-1
CASSFYVIRVMNTEAFF
TGTGCCAGCAGCTTTTACGTAATTCGGGTTATGAACACTGAAGCTTTCTTT
>-|TRBV6-2/TRBV6-3|TRBD1|TRBJ2-4
CASSYSRQTGVAKNIQYF
TGTGCCAGCAGTTACTCGAGGCAGACAGGGGTCGCCAAAAACATTCAGTACTTC
>-|TRBV12-3/TRBV12-4|-|TRBJ1-1
CASSSTGATEAFF
TGTGCCAGCAGTTCGACAGGCGCTACTGAAGCTTTCTTT
>-|TRBV5-1|TRBD1|TRBJ2-4
CASSLMTGNLAKNIQYF
TGCGCCAGCAGCTTGATGACAGGGAACCTAGCCAAAAACATTCAGTACTTC
>-|TRBV19|TRBD1|TRBJ1-5
CASSTRTGWNQPQHF
TGTGCCAGTAGTACCCGGACAGGGTGGAATCAGCCCCAGCATTTT
>once|TRBV5-4|TRBD1|TRBJ1-3
CASSFGQGTFGNTIYF
TGTGCCAGCAGCTTTGGACAGGGAACGTTTGGAAACACCATATATTTT
>-|TRBV4-3|-|TRBJ1-2
CASSPLGPSYGYTF
TGCGCCAGCAGCCCTCTCGGTCCGTCGTATGGCTACACCTTC